What follows is one TCR beta chain and its context. Its antigen remains unknown. This specimen comes from a study of T-cell reconstitution after alpha-beta-depleted transplantation in children. Unique molecular identifiers featured in how the TCRbeta library was prepared. Via MiXCR, TCRdb re-called the PCR reads, giving one row per CDR3 protein. The sample gives 750,000 to 950,000 distinct CDR3 sequences, 15% to 20% of which show up once; around 5.3% is in the top ten. This CDR3 region has 14 residues. Trimming pared 5 bases from V and 5 bases from J, leaving 13 bases between. Study-level results: Some patients' high day-60 TCRbeta diversity was attributed to recipient cells surviving conditioning. From newly produced T cells came most of the T-cell counts and diversity one year after transplant. About two months after transplant, alpha-beta T cells reportedly came from several hundred expanded graft clones.

This clonotype originated in a male patient between 10 and 17 years old who had a stem cell transplant for acute lymphoblastic leukemia, so the T cells may come from the graft donor. Here the sequenced sample was PBMCs, mostly from graft donor cells, taken 360 days after TCRalphabeta/CD19-depleted stem cell transplant. The gene calls are TRBV12-3 or TRBV12-4 and TRBJ2-1; maybe TRBD1 (6 bases). The chain's CDR3 is CASSATGTHNEQFF. The CDR3 region has the DNA TGTGCCAGCAGTGCAACCGGGACACACAATGAGCAGTTCTTC.